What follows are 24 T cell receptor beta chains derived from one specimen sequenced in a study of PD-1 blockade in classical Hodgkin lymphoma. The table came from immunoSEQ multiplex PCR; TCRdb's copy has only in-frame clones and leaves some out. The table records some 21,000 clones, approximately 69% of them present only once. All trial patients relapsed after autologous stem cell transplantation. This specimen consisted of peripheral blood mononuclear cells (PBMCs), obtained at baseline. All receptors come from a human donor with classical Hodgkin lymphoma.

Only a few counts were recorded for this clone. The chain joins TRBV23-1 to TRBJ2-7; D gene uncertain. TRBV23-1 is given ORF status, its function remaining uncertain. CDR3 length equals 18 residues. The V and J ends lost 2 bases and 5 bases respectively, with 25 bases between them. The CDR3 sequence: CASSQGVRAPNHRNEQYF. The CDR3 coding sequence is TGCGCCAGCAGTCAAGGGGTCCGGGCCCCAAACCATCGCAACGAGCAGTACTTC.

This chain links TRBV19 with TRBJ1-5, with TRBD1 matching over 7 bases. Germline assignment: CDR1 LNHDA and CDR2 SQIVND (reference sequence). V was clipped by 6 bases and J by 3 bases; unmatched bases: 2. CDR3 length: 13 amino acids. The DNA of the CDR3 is TGTGCCAGTAGGGACAGGACCAATCAGCCCCAGCATTTT. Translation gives CASRDRTNQPQHF. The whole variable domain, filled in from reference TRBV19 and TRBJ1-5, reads DGGITQSPKYLFRKEGQNVTLSCEQNLNHDAMYWYRQDPGQGLRLIYYSQIVNDFQKGDIAEGYSVSREKKESFPLTVTSAQKNPTAFYLCASRDRTNQPQHFGDGTRLSIL.

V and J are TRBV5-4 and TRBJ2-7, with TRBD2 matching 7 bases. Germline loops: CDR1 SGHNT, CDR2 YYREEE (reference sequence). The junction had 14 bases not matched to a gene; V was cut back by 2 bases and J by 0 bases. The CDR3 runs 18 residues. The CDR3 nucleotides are TGTGCCAGCAGCTTAGATCTTCACAGCGGGACGATCTCCTACGAGCAGTACTTC. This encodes CASSLDLHSGTISYEQYF.

The CDR3 spells CASSGRGPAEQYF. The CDR3 DNA follows: TGTGCCAGTAGTGGCAGGGGGCCGGCTGAGCAGTACTTC. The chain recombines TRBV19 with TRBJ2-7; 8 bases line up with TRBD1. V lost 5 bases to trimming and J lost 7 bases; unmatched junction nucleotides: 7. CDR1 and CDR2 (germline): LNHDA, SQIVND (reference sequence). This CDR3 has 13 amino acids.

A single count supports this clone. This CDR3 is CASSYSGRSYEQYF. The CDR3 coding sequence is TGTGCCAGCAGTTACTCAGGCAGAAGCTACGAGCAGTACTTC. The chain links TRBV6-5 to TRBJ2-7; no definite D call. Between the trimmed V and J ends, which lost 0 bases and 3 bases, there was a span of 9 bases. Germline V lookup: CDR1 MNHEY, CDR2 SVGAGI. The CDR3 is made up of 14 amino acids.

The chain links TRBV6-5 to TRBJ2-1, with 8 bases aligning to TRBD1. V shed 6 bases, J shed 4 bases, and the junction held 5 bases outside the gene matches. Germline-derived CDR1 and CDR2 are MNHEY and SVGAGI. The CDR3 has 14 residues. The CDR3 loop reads CASRGQGGYNEQFF. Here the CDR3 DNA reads TGTGCCAGCAGAGGACAGGGAGGATACAATGAGCAGTTCTTC.

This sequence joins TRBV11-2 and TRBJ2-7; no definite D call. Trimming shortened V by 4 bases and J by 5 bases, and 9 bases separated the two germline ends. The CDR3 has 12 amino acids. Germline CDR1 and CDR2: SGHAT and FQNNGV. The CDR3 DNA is TGTGCCAGCAGCTCAGGACGGGACGAGCAGTACTTC. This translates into CASSSGRDEQYF.

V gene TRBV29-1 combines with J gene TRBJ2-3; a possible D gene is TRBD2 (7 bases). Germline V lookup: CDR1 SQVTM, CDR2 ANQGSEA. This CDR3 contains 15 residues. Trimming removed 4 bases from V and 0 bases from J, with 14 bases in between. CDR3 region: CSVVRGGYSTDTQYF. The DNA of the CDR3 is TGCAGCGTTGTGAGGGGGGGGTACAGCACAGATACGCAGTATTTT.

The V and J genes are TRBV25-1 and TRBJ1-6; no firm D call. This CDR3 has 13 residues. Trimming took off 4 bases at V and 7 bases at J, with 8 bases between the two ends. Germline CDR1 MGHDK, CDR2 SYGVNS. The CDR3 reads CASSGRQNSPLHF. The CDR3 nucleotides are TGTGCCAGCAGTGGCAGGCAGAATTCACCCCTCCACTTT.

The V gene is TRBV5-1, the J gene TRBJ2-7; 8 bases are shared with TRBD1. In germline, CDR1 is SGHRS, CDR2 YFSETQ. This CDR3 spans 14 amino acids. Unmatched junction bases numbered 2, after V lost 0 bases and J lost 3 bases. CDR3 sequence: CASSLVGQDYEQYF. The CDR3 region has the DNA TGCGCCAGCAGCTTGGTGGGACAGGACTACGAGCAGTACTTC. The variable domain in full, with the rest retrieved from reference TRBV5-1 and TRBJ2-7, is KAGVTQTPRYLIKTRGQQVTLSCSPISGHRSVSWYQQTPGQGLQFLFEYFSETQRNKGNFPGRFSGRQFSNSRSEMNVSTLELGDSALYLCASSLVGQDYEQYFGPGTRLTVT.

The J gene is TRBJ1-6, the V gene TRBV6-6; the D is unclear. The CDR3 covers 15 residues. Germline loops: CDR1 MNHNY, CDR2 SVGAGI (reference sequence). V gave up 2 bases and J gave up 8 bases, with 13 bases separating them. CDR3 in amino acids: CASSYPTDGDSPLHF. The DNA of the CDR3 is TGTGCCAGCAGTTACCCAACGGACGGGGATTCACCCCTCCACTTT.

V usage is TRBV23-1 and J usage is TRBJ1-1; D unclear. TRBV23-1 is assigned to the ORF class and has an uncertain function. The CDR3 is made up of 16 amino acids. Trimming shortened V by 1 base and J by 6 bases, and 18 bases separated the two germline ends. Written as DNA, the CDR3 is TGCGCCAGCAGTCAATTAAACCGGACCAAGAGCGCTGAAGCTTTCTTT. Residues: CASSQLNRTKSAEAFF.

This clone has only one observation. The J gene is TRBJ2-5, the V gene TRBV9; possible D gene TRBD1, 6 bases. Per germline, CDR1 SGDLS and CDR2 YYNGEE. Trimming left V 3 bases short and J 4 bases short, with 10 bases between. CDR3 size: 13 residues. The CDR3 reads CASSEGVVETQYF. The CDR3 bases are TGTGCCAGCAGCGAGGGGGTGGTAGAGACCCAGTACTTC.

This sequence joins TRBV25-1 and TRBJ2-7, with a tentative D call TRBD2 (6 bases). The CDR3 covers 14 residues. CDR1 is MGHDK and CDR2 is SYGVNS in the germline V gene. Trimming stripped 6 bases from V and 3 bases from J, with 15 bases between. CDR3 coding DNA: TGTGCCAGCAGCCCCGGGACTCCATACTACGAGCAGTACTTC. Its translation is CASSPGTPYYEQYF.

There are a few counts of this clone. Here the CDR3 DNA reads TGTGCCAGCAGTTACTCGACGGGGGGCTCCTACGAGCAGTACTTC. Protein: CASSYSTGGSYEQYF. J is TRBJ2-7 and V is TRBV6-5, with 7 bases aligning to TRBD2. V gave up 0 bases and J gave up 0 bases; unmatched junction bases: 2. The CDR3 is 15 residues long. Per the germline V gene, CDR1 is MNHEY and CDR2 is SVGAGI.

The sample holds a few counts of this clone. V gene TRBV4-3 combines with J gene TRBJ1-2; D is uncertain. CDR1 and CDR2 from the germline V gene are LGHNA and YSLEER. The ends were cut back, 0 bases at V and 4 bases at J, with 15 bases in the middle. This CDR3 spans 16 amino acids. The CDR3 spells CASSQDGVNPSYGYTF. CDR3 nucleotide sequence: TGCGCCAGCAGCCAAGATGGGGTGAACCCTAGCTATGGCTACACCTTC.

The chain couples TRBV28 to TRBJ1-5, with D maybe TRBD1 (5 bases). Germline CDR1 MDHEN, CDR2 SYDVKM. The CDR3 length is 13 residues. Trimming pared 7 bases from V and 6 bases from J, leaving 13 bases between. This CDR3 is CASMRGSTQPQHF. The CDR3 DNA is TGTGCCAGCATGAGGGGATCGACTCAGCCCCAGCATTTT.

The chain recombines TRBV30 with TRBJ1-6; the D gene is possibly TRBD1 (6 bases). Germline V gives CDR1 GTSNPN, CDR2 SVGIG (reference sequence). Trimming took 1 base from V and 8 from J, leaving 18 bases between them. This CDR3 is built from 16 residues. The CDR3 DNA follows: TGTGCCTGGAGTGGATACAGGGCGGATCGGCATTCACCCCTCCACTTT. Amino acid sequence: CAWSGYRADRHSPLHF. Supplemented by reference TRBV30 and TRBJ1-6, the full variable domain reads SQTIHQWPATLVQPVGSPLSLECTVEGTSNPNLYWYRQAAGRGLQLLFYSVGIGQISSEVPQNLSASRPQDRQFILSSKKLLLSDSGFYLCAWSGYRADRHSPLHFGNGTRLTVT.

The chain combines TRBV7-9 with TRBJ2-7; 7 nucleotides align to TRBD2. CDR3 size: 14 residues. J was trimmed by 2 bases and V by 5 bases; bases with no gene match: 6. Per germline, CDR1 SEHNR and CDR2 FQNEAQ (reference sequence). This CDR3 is CASSLSGGAYEQYF. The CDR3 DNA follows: TGTGCCAGCAGCCTCTCGGGGGGTGCCTACGAGCAGTACTTC.

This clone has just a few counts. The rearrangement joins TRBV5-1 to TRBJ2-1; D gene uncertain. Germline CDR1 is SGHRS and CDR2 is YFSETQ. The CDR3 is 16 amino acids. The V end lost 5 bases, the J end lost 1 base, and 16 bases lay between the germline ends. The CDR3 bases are TGCGCCAGCAGTCCCACGGAACAGCAGTCCTACAATGAGCAGTTCTTC. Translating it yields CASSPTEQQSYNEQFF.

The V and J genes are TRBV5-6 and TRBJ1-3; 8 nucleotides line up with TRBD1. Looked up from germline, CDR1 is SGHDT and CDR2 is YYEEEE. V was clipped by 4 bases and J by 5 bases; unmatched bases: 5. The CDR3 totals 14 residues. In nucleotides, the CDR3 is TGTGCCAGCAGCCTGGACAGGGAGAGAAACACCATATATTTT. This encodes CASSLDRERNTIYF.

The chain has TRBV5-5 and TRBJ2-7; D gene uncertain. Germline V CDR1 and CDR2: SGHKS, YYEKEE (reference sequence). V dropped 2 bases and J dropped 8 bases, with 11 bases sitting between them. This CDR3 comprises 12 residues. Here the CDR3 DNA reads TGTGCCAGCAGCTTACTGGGTACCCAGCAGTACTTC. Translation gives CASSLLGTQQYF.

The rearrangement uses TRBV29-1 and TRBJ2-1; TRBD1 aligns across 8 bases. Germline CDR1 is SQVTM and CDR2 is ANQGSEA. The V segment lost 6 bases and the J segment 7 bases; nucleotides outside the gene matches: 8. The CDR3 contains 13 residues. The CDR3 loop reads CSVARGQGNEQFF. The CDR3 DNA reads TGCAGCGTCGCCCGTGGACAGGGAAATGAGCAGTTCTTC.

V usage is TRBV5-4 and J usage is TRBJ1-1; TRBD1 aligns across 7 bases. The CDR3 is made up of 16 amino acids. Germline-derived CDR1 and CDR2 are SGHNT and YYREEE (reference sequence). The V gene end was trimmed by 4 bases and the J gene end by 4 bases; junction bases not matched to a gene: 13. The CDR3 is CASSAAMTGRGTEAFF. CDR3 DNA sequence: TGTGCCAGCAGCGCAGCCATGACAGGGAGGGGCACTGAAGCTTTCTTT.